This TCR beta chain was identified in a study of blood T cell repertoires in COVID-19. Study information: The analysed material was cDNA or gDNA that came from T cells, B-cell-depleted T cells, or PBMCs.

Authors' analysis steps: Estimates of nucleated cell counts were drawn from the amplification of reference gene primers. Produced via immunoSEQ multiplex PCR; TCRdb's table is partial and in-frame only. From that table come the V and J calls and clone size; the DNA was used to work out D and trimming. This table holds approximately 380,000 clones, around 89% found once. All recovered Cohort 3 donors got two negative PCRs, got clearance, or saw symptom resolution. This clone appeared a single time. Trimming pared 3 bases from V and 1 base from J, leaving 6 bases between. Per germline, CDR1 LNHDA and CDR2 SQIVND (reference sequence). The CDR3 totals 14 residues.

The clonotype comes from a woman younger than 30 who had recovered from COVID-19. This chain links TRBV19 with TRBJ1-4; D unresolved. Sequencing used PBMCs or T cells enriched from blood (not recorded which). The CDR3 DNA is TGTGCCAGTAGTATCCCCGGAACTAATGAAAAACTGTTTTTT. This translates into CASSIPGTNEKLFF.